These T cell receptor beta chains were read from a single sample in a study of blood T cells in healthy people across ages. TCRdb re-derived calls from the 5' RACE reads in MiXCR, one entry per CDR3 protein. Altogether about 1.7 million distinct CDR3 sequences are present, 28% being singletons, with the ten largest covering about 7.7%. The sequencing input was blood. The source of these receptors is a woman in her thirties in good health. CDR3s include the opening cysteine and the closing phenylalanine or tryptophan. D genes are given only for firm matches. The size entry is marked missing in some rows and otherwise reads once, few, many or a size class.

clone_size j_call d_call v_call cdr3_aa cdr3_nt
many TRBJ2-3 NA TRBV9 CASSVGVSDTQYF TGTGCCAGCAGCGTAGGCGTGTCAGATACGCAGTATTTT
NA TRBJ2-7 TRBD1 TRBV7-9 CASSPDRGMSYEQYF TGTGCCAGCAGCCCCGACAGGGGTATGTCCTACGAGCAGTACTTC
NA TRBJ2-3 TRBD2 TRBV5-1 CASSPQSGRSDTQYF TGCGCCAGCAGCCCTCAGAGCGGGAGATCAGATACGCAGTATTTT
NA TRBJ2-7 NA TRBV2 CASSDGFYDEQYF TGTGCCAGCAGTGATGGATTTTATGACGAGCAGTACTTC
NA TRBJ1-3 TRBD1 TRBV7-2 CASSFGTGGNTIYF TGTGCCAGCAGCTTCGGGACAGGGGGAAACACCATATATTTT
few TRBJ2-7 TRBD1 TRBV12-3/TRBV12-4 CAGSPGGQGSSYEQYF TGTGCCGGCTCTCCCGGGGGACAGGGAAGCTCCTACGAGCAGTACTTC
NA TRBJ1-2 NA TRBV21-1 CASSKASSDKGYGYTF TGTGCCAGCAGCAAAGCCAGCTCCGACAAAGGGTATGGCTACACCTTC
NA TRBJ2-7 TRBD1 TRBV6-6 CASMAGGYEQYF TGTGCCAGCATGGCAGGGGGCTACGAGCAGTACTTC
many TRBJ2-1 NA TRBV20-1 CSASTGNFNEQFF TGCAGTGCTAGTACAGGGAACTTCAATGAGCAGTTCTTC
few TRBJ2-1 TRBD2 TRBV13 CASSFPRRAGDSEQFF TGTGCCAGCAGCTTTCCACGCCGAGCGGGAGATAGTGAGCAGTTCTTC
NA TRBJ1-6 TRBD1 TRBV2 CASGTGPSSYNSPLHF TGTGCCAGCGGGACAGGGCCTAGCTCCTATAATTCACCCCTCCACTTT
few TRBJ2-1 TRBD1 TRBV20-1 CSAGGQGYNEQFF TGCAGTGCTGGGGGACAGGGGTACAATGAGCAGTTCTTC
NA TRBJ2-3 NA TRBV7-9 CASSFEPPRGAQYF TGTGCCAGCAGCTTTGAGCCCCCCAGGGGGGCGCAGTATTTT
NA TRBJ2-7 NA TRBV5-1 CASRRGAMDEQYF TGCGCCAGCAGAAGGGGGGCTATGGACGAGCAGTACTTC
NA TRBJ1-5 TRBD1 TRBV7-2 CASSSRTGLNQPQHF TGTGCCAGCAGCTCCCGGACAGGGCTAAATCAGCCCCAGCATTTT
few TRBJ2-3 TRBD2 TRBV2 CASRSAGVPDTQYF TGTGCCAGCAGGTCAGCGGGAGTGCCAGATACGCAGTATTTT
NA TRBJ1-2 TRBD1 TRBV3-1 CASSPWDREAYGYTF TGTGCCAGCAGCCCTTGGGACAGGGAGGCCTATGGCTACACCTTC
few TRBJ1-4 NA TRBV24-1 CATSDLDEKLFF TGTGCCACCAGTGATTTGGATGAAAAACTGTTTTTT
NA TRBJ2-5 TRBD1 TRBV28 CASSLSGTEYETQYF TGTGCCAGCAGTCTCTCCGGGACAGAGTACGAGACCCAGTACTTC
NA TRBJ1-4 NA TRBV7-9 CASSSGTSAPGEKLFF TGTGCCAGCAGCTCCGGGACTTCGGCTCCGGGTGAAAAACTGTTTTTT
many TRBJ2-7 NA TRBV6-2/TRBV6-3 CASSYLQTYEQYF TGTGCCAGCAGTTACCTCCAGACCTACGAGCAGTACTTC
many TRBJ2-3 NA TRBV6-5 CASISRGQPDTQYF TGTGCCAGCATTAGTCGCGGCCAGCCAGATACGCAGTATTTT
NA TRBJ2-1 TRBD2 TRBV5-1 CASSMTSGTSYNEQFF TGCGCCAGCAGCATGACTAGCGGGACCTCCTACAATGAGCAGTTCTTC
few TRBJ2-7 TRBD1 TRBV19 CASSTRQGEQYF TGTGCCAGTAGTACCCGACAGGGCGAGCAGTACTTC
NA TRBJ1-1 NA TRBV12-3/TRBV12-4 CASSLKTSEAFF TGTGCCAGCAGTTTGAAGACATCGGAAGCTTTCTTT
NA TRBJ1-2 NA TRBV12-3/TRBV12-4 CASHRALSYGYTF TGTGCCAGCCACAGGGCTCTGAGCTATGGCTACACCTTC
few TRBJ2-7 TRBD2 TRBV7-9 CASSQPSGRVSYEQYF TGTGCCAGCAGCCAGCCTTCCGGGAGGGTCTCCTACGAGCAGTACTTC
few TRBJ2-1 TRBD2 TRBV3-1 CASSQEDGAGVVCCNEQFF TGTGCCAGCAGCCAAGAGGATGGGGCGGGAGTGGTCTGTTGCAATGAGCAGTTCTTC
NA TRBJ2-3 TRBD2 TRBV5-1 CASSLASVGGDTQYF TGCGCCAGCAGCTTGGCTAGCGTCGGGGGGGATACGCAGTATTTT
NA TRBJ2-2 NA TRBV7-3 CASSLTRGAGELFF TGTGCCAGCAGCTTAACGAGAGGAGCCGGGGAGCTGTTTTTT
many TRBJ2-7 NA TRBV4-1 CASSQRAGVLYEQYF TGCGCCAGCAGCCAACGAGCGGGCGTCTTATACGAGCAGTACTTC
NA TRBJ2-5 TRBD2 TRBV5-6 CASSSSGRRQTQYF TGTGCCAGCAGTTCTAGCGGGAGGAGGCAGACCCAGTACTTC
few TRBJ2-7 NA TRBV18 CASSPPHIEGLEQYF TGTGCCAGCTCACCACCGCATATCGAGGGGCTCGAGCAGTACTTC
many TRBJ2-3 NA TRBV28 CASQGLRRDTQYF TGTGCCAGCCAGGGTCTGCGTCGGGATACGCAGTATTTT
NA TRBJ1-6 NA TRBV29-1 CSVLATGGTLHF TGCAGCGTTCTTGCCACGGGGGGAACCCTCCACTTT
once TRBJ2-7 TRBD2 TRBV29-1 CSVEGTSGSSYNEQYF TGCAGCGTTGAAGGAACTAGCGGGAGCTCCTACAATGAGCAGTACTTC
once TRBJ2-7 TRBD1 TRBV28 CASSSTTGDRGGNEQYF TGCGCCAGCAGCTCCACTACGGGGGACAGGGGAGGCAATGAGCAGTACTTC
NA TRBJ1-2 NA TRBV2 CASRETGHAGYTF TGTGCCAGCAGAGAGACCGGACACGCGGGCTACACCTTC
few TRBJ2-2 NA TRBV6-2/TRBV6-3 CASSYSFNTGELFF TGTGCCAGCAGTTACTCCTTCAACACCGGGGAGCTGTTTTTT
NA TRBJ1-5 NA TRBV19 CASPPGGAGQPQHF TGTGCCAGTCCCCCTGGGGGGGCCGGTCAGCCCCAGCATTTT
NA TRBJ1-5 NA TRBV6-5 CASQGYSNQPQHF TGTGCCAGCCAGGGATATAGCAATCAGCCCCAGCATTTT
few TRBJ1-2 NA TRBV7-2 CASSLETGLSYGYTF TGTGCCAGCAGCTTAGAAACAGGGCTTTCCTACGGCTACACCTTC
many TRBJ1-2 NA TRBV29-1 CSVEKLRNYGYTF TGCAGCGTTGAAAAGTTGAGAAACTATGGCTACACCTTC
few TRBJ2-7 NA TRBV5-1 CASSLSPHEQYF TGCGCCAGCAGTTTAAGTCCCCACGAGCAGTACTTC
few TRBJ1-1 NA TRBV9 CASSVSGGGARAFF TGTGCCAGCAGCGTCTCTGGAGGGGGGGCGCGAGCTTTCTTT
many TRBJ2-3 NA TRBV20-1 CSASDGRGSDTQYF TGCAGTGCTAGCGACGGGAGAGGAAGTGATACGCAGTATTTT
NA TRBJ2-7 NA TRBV28 CASSFLGRDTSSYEQYF TGTGCCAGCAGTTTTTTGGGGCGGGACACGAGCTCCTACGAGCAGTACTTC
NA TRBJ2-3 TRBD1 TRBV20-1 CSAPRQGVTDTQYF TGCAGTGCCCCACGACAGGGTGTCACAGATACGCAGTATTTT
few TRBJ2-3 NA TRBV2 CASSPSGARDTQYF TGTGCCAGCAGCCCTTCGGGGGCCAGGGATACGCAGTATTTT
many TRBJ2-4 NA TRBV29-1 CSVGGQSIIQYF TGCAGCGTGGGGGGACAGAGCATTATTCAGTACTTC
NA TRBJ2-4 NA TRBV14 CASSQVEHIQYF TGTGCCAGCAGCCAAGTGGAACACATTCAGTACTTC
NA TRBJ1-4 NA TRBV29-1 CSSLTGQGNEKLFF TGCAGCTCCTTGACGGGGCAGGGTAATGAAAAACTGTTTTTT
few TRBJ2-3 NA TRBV2 CASSPTRTGTSTDTQYF TGTGCCAGCAGCCCTACACGGACGGGGACTAGCACAGATACGCAGTATTTT